This TCR beta chain was observed in a study of blood T cell repertoires in COVID-19. In the study overall: The United States, Italy and Spain provided the acute and convalescent COVID-19 samples. T cells, B-cell-depleted T cells, or PBMCs supplied cDNA or gDNA.

Study processing details: Cell counts per sample came from amplifying reference gene primers. The assay was immunoSEQ multiplex PCR, and TCRdb's table has in-frame clones only and misses some. The V and J calls and clone size are taken from that table; D and trimming were inferred from the DNA. The data hold some 160,000 clones, with approximately 90% observed a single time. The CDR3 runs 15 residues. V lost 0 bases to trimming and J lost 7 bases, with 15 bases between them. CDR1 is MNHEY and CDR2 is SVGAGI in the germline V gene. The rearrangement joins TRBV6-5 to TRBJ1-2; a weak D match, TRBD1 (5 bases). This TCR was sampled from a man aged 18-30 years with acute or convalescent COVID-19. The sample consisted of peripheral blood. CDR3 bases: TGTGCCAGCAGTTACTCGGGCGGACCTCAGGGTGGCTACACCTTC. Translating it yields CASSYSGGPQGGYTF.